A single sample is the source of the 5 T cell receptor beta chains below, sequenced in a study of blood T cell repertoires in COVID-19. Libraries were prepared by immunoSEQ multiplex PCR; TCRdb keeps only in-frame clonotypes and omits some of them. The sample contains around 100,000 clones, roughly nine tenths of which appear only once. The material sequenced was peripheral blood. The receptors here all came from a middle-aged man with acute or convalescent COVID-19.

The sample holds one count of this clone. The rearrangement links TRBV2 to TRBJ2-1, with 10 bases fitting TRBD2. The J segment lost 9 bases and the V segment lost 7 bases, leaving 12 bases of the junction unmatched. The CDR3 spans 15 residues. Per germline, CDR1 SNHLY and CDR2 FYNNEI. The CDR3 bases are TGTGCCAGCACTCCTCTAGCGGGAGCGTCAGGTGAGCAGTTCTTC. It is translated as CASTPLAGASGEQFF.

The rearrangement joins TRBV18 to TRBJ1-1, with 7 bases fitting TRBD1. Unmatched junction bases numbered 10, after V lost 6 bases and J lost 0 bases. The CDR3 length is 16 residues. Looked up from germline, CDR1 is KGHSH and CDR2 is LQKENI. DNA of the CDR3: TGTGCCAGCTCCCTCGGACAGGAGTTTTTGAACACTGAAGCTTTCTTT. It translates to CASSLGQEFLNTEAFF.

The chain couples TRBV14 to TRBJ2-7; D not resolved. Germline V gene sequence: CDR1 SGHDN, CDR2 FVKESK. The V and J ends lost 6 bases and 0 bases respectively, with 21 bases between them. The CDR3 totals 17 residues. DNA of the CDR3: TGTGCCAGCAGTCGGCTCTCCTCCGAGGCTTACTCCTACGAGCAGTACTTC. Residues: CASSRLSSEAYSYEQYF.

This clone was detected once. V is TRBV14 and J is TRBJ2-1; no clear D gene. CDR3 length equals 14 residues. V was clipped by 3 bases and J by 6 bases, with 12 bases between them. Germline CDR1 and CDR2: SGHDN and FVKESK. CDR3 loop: CASSHILTLNEQFF. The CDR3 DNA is TGTGCCAGCAGCCATATACTAACCCTCAATGAGCAGTTCTTC.

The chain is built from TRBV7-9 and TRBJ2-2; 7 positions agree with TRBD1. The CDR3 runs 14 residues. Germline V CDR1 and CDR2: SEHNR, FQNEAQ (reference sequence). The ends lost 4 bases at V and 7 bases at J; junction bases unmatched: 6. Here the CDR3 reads CASSSMTGYGELFF. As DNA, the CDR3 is TGTGCCAGCAGCTCAATGACAGGGTACGGGGAGCTGTTTTTT.